Below are 13 T cell receptor beta chains sequenced from a single sample in a study of shared clonotypes between healthy human individuals. Sequencing was performed with immunoSEQ multiplex PCR; in TCRdb, only in-frame clones are kept and a portion is missing. The table includes 2 million to 2.5 million clones, over 85% detected once. The source material was naive CD4+ T cells from PBMCs. As for subset: CD45RA+ positively selected. These receptors were obtained from a man between 18 and 29 years old in good health. Some clones in this sample may be carry-over from other donors' samples.

The chain joins TRBV6-4 to TRBJ2-7; 11 bases fit TRBD2. CDR3 length: 15 residues. Per the germline V gene, CDR1 is MRHNA and CDR2 is SNTAGT. V lost 3 bases to trimming and J lost 5 bases; unmatched junction nucleotides: 6. For the CDR3, the DNA is TGTGCCAGCAGTGAACAACTAGCGGGGGCCAACGAGCAGTACTTC. Its protein is CASSEQLAGANEQYF.

J is TRBJ1-5 and V is TRBV28; D remains unclear. V gave up 3 bases and J gave up 9 bases, with 9 bases separating them. The CDR3 loop spans 12 amino acids. Germline V gives CDR1 MDHEN, CDR2 SYDVKM. CDR3 nucleotide sequence: TGTGCCAGCAGTTTGCGGAGCAGGCCCCAGCATTTT. Amino acids: CASSLRSRPQHF.

A note on this clone: The sample contains more than one DNA sequence encoding this CDR3. In DNA form, the CDR3 reads TGTGCCTGGAGCCAGGGTCCTTCCTACGAGCAGTACTTC. Encoded protein: CAWSQGPSYEQYF. The V and J genes are TRBV30 and TRBJ2-7, with D maybe TRBD1 (5 bases). The V end lost 3 bases, the J end lost 1 base, and 10 bases lay between the germline ends. CDR3 length equals 13 residues. Germline V gene sequence: CDR1 GTSNPN, CDR2 SVGIG (reference sequence).

For this clone: The same CDR3 can be traced to other DNA sequences in this sample. The rearrangement joins TRBV9 to TRBJ1-1, with D tentatively TRBD1 (5 bases). With 2 bases removed from V and 1 base from J, the gap between germline ends came to 9 bases. Germline loops: CDR1 SGDLS, CDR2 YYNGEE. The CDR3 contains 14 residues. The CDR3 here is CASSVGRQNTEAFF. The DNA for the CDR3 is TGTGCCAGCAGCGTGGGACGGCAGAACACTGAAGCTTTCTTT.

This clone was seen only once. The chain employs TRBV2 and TRBJ1-2; 10 nucleotides align to TRBD1. With 4 bases clipped from V and 7 bases from J, the junction kept 12 bases outside the gene matches. Germline loops: CDR1 SNHLY, CDR2 FYNNEI. This CDR3 region has 16 residues. CDR3 in amino acids: CASSATTGTGATGYTF. DNA of the CDR3: TGTGCCAGCAGTGCAACAACCGGGACAGGGGCCACTGGCTACACCTTC.

This clone was observed a single time. The chain is built from TRBV9 and TRBJ1-3; tentative D call: TRBD1 (5 bases). The CDR3 runs to 15 residues. Germline loops: CDR1 SGDLS, CDR2 YYNGEE. V lost 4 bases and J lost 4, with 15 bases in between. The CDR3 region is CASSNRDLSGNTIYF. For the CDR3, the DNA is TGTGCCAGCAGCAACCGGGACCTATCCGGAAACACCATATATTTT.

This chain connects TRBV11-2 to TRBJ2-7; no definite D call. Germline CDR1 and CDR2: SGHAT and FQNNGV. This CDR3 is built from 12 residues. V was trimmed by 1 base and J by 5 bases, leaving 6 bases between them. The CDR3 is CASSLARHEQYF. The CDR3 DNA is TGTGCCAGCAGCTTAGCGCGCCACGAGCAGTACTTC.

This chain connects TRBV28 to TRBJ2-5; 12 nucleotides match TRBD2. The V gene's germline CDR1 is MDHEN and CDR2 SYDVKM. V dropped 8 bases and J dropped 0; count of bases not matched to a gene: 19. This CDR3 is 20 amino acids long. This CDR3 reads CASASWGGLAGTVYQETQYF. CDR3 nucleotides: TGTGCCAGCGCCTCATGGGGAGGACTAGCGGGGACGGTTTACCAAGAGACCCAGTACTTC.

V is TRBV21-1 and J is TRBJ1-2. TRBV21-1 is labeled a pseudogene. There are 14 residues in the CDR3. The CDR3 DNA reads TGTGCCAGCAGCAAAGAAACAGAACTTACCTGGAGGGGCTTC. It translates to CASSKETELTWRGF.

The chain is built from TRBV19 and TRBJ2-5, with 12 positions matching TRBD2. Trimming at V came to 7 bases and at J to 5 bases, leaving 8 bases not matched to a gene. Per germline, CDR1 LNHDA and CDR2 SQIVND (reference sequence). The CDR3 has 15 residues. CDR3 protein: CASKSSGRARETQYF. The DNA of the CDR3 is TGTGCCAGTAAGTCTAGCGGGAGGGCCCGCGAGACCCAGTACTTC. The full variable domain, completed using reference TRBV19 and TRBJ2-5, is DGGITQSPKYLFRKEGQNVTLSCEQNLNHDAMYWYRQDPGQGLRLIYYSQIVNDFQKGDIAEGYSVSREKKESFPLTVTSAQKNPTAFYLCASKSSGRARETQYFGPGTRLLVL.

V is TRBV7-2 and J is TRBJ1-2; unclear D gene. The V end was cut by 4 bases, the J end by 6 bases, with 12 bases between. From germline, CDR1 is SGHTA and CDR2 FQGNSA. The CDR3 runs 13 residues. The CDR3 DNA reads as TGTGCCAGCAGCTCCCTAGGCCCTCATGGCTACACCTTC. Residues: CASSSLGPHGYTF.

The rearrangement links TRBV7-9 to TRBJ2-1, with D hard to call. The CDR3 length is 14 residues. V was clipped by 2 bases and J by 10 bases, with 15 bases between them. Germline V gene lookup returns CDR1 SEHNR and CDR2 FQNEAQ (reference sequence). The CDR3 region is CASSLYILSAEQFF. The DNA for the CDR3 is TGTGCCAGCAGCTTATATATTTTGAGTGCCGAGCAGTTCTTC.

V and J are TRBV28 and TRBJ1-2; TRBD1 is a possible D gene (6 bases). V lost 2 bases to trimming and J lost 5 bases, with 12 bases between them. The CDR3 has 14 amino acids. The germline V gene encodes CDR1 MDHEN and CDR2 SYDVKM. The DNA of the CDR3 is TGTGCCAGCAGTTTAAGCTCCAGGGGATATGGCTACACCTTC. It yields the protein CASSLSSRGYGYTF.